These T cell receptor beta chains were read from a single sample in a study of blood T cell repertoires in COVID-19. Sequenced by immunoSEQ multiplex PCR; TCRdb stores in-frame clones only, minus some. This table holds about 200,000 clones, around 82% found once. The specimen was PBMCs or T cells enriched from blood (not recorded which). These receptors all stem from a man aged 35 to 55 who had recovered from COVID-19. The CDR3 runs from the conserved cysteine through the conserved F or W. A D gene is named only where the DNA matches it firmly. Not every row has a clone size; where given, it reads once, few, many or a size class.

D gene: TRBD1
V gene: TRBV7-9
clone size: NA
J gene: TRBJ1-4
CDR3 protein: CASSTSTGVTNEKLFF
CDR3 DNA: TGTGCCAGCAGCACCTCAACAGGGGTAACTAATGAAAAACTGTTTTTT

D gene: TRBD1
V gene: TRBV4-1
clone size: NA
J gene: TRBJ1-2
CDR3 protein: CASSQEGTVGYTF
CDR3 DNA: TGCGCCAGCAGCCAAGAGGGGACAGTTGGCTACACCTTC

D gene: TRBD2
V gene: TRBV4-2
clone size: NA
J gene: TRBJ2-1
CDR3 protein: CASSQDLGRSSYNEQFF
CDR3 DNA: TGTGCCAGCAGCCAAGATCTCGGGAGGAGCTCCTACAATGAGCAGTTCTTC

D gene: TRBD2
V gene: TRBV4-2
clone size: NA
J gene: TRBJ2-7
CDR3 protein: CASSQDLAGVFEQYF
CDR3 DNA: TGTGCCAGCAGCCAAGATCTAGCGGGAGTTTTCGAGCAGTACTTC

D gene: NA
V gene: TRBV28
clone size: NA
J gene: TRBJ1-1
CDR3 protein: CASSLYREAFF
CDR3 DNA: TGTGCCAGCAGTTTATACAGGGAAGCTTTCTTT

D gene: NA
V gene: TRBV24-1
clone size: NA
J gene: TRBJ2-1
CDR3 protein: CATSDLIGNNEQFF
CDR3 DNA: TGTGCCACCAGTGATTTAATCGGGAACAATGAGCAGTTCTTC

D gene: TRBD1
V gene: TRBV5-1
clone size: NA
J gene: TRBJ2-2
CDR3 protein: CASSWGQGNTGELFF
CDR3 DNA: TGCGCCAGCAGCTGGGGACAGGGCAACACCGGGGAGCTGTTTTTT

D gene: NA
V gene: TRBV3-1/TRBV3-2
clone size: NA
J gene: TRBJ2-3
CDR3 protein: CASSQDLPGNFVTDTQYF
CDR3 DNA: TGTGCCAGCAGCCAAGATCTTCCCGGGAACTTTGTCACAGATACGCAGTATTTT

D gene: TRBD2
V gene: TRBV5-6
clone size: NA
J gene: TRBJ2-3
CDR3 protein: CASSSSTSGETTDTQYF
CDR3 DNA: TGTGCCAGCAGCTCCTCGACTAGCGGGGAAACCACAGATACGCAGTATTTT

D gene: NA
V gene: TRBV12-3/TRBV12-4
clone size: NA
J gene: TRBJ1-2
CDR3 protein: CASSREVPGYTF
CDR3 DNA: TGTGCCAGCAGTCGAGAAGTCCCTGGCTACACCTTC

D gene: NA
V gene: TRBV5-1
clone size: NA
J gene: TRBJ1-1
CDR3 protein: CASSWGLTGNTEAFF
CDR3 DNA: TGCGCCAGCAGCTGGGGGTTGACAGGAAACACTGAAGCTTTCTTT

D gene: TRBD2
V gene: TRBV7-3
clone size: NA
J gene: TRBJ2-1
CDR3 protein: CASSPHIAGGYNEQFF
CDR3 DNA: TGTGCCAGCAGCCCGCACATAGCGGGAGGGTACAATGAGCAGTTCTTC

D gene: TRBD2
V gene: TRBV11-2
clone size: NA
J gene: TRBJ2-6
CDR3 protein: CASSLDPRGVGSGANVLTF
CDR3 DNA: TGTGCCAGCAGCTTAGATCCGCGGGGGGTCGGCTCTGGGGCCAACGTCCTGACTTTC

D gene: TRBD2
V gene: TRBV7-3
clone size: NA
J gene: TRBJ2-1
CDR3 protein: CASSTGTRNEQFF
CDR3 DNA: TGTGCCAGCAGCACCGGGACTAGGAATGAGCAGTTCTTC

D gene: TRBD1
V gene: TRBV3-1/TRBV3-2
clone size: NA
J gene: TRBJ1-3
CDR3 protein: CASSQLGQGVDTIYF
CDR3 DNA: TGTGCCAGCAGCCAATTAGGACAGGGAGTTGACACCATATATTTT

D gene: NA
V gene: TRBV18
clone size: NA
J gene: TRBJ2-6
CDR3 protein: CASSPGSSGANVLTF
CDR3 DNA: TGTGCCAGCTCACCGGGGAGCTCTGGGGCCAACGTCCTGACTTTC

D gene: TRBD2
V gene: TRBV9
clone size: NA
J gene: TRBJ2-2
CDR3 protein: CASSVDGRGGELFF
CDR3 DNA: TGTGCCAGCAGCGTAGACGGGAGGGGCGGGGAGCTGTTTTTT

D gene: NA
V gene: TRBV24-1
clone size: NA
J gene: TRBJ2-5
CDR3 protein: CATSASGQETQYF
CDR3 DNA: TGTGCCACCAGTGCGTCGGGGCAAGAGACCCAGTACTTC

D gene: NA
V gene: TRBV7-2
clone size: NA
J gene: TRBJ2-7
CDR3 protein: CASSLITNEQYF
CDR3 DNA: TGTGCCAGCAGCTTAATAACTAACGAGCAGTACTTC

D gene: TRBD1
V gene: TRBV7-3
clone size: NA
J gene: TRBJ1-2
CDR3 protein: CASSPGQGANYGYTF
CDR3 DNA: TGTGCCAGCAGCCCAGGGCAGGGGGCTAACTATGGCTACACCTTC

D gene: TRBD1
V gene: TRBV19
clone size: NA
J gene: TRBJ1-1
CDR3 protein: CASSSRQGAEAFF
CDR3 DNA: TGTGCCAGTAGTTCCAGACAGGGAGCTGAAGCTTTCTTT

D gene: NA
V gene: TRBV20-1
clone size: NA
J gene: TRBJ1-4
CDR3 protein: CSASRGSTNEKLFF
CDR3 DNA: TGCAGTGCTAGTAGGGGGAGCACTAATGAAAAACTGTTTTTT

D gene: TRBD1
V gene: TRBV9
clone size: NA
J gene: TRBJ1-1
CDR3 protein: CASSVGQGGHTEAFF
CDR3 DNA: TGTGCCAGCAGCGTAGGACAGGGAGGTCACACTGAAGCTTTCTTT

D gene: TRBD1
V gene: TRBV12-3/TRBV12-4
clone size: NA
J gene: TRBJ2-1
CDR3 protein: CASTMGQTNEQFF
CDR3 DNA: TGTGCCAGCACCATGGGACAGACCAATGAGCAGTTCTTC

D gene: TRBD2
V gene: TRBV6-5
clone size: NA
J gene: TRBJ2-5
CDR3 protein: CASTRAGRETQYF
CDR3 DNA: TGTGCCAGCACCCGAGCGGGGAGGGAGACCCAGTACTTC

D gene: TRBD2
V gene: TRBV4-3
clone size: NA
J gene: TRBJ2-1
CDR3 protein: CASSYNAGGVNEQFF
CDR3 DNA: TGCGCCAGCAGCTATAATGCGGGAGGCGTCAATGAGCAGTTCTTC

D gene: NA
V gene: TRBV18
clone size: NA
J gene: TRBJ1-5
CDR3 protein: CASSPQGQGIGQPQHF
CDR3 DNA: TGTGCCAGCTCACCACAAGGGCAGGGAATTGGGCAGCCCCAGCATTTT

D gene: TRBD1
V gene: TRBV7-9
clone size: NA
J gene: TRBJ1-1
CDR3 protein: CASSLTGTIAFF
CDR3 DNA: TGTGCCAGCAGCTTGACAGGGACGATAGCTTTCTTT

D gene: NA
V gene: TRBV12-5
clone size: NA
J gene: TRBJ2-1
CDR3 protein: CASGGSSNEQFF
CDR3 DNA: TGTGCTAGTGGCGGGAGTTCAAATGAGCAGTTCTTC

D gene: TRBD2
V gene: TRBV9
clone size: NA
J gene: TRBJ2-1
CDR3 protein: CASSVGSLAGAGEQFF
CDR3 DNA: TGTGCCAGCAGCGTAGGATCCCTAGCGGGAGCGGGTGAGCAGTTCTTC

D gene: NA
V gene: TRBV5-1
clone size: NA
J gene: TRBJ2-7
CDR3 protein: CASSLYGASYEQYF
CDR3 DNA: TGCGCCAGCAGCTTGTATGGGGCCTCCTACGAGCAGTACTTC

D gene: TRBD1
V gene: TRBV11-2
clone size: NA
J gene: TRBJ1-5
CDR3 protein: CASSFTGGLQPQHF
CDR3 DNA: TGTGCCAGCAGTTTCACAGGGGGCCTTCAGCCCCAGCATTTT

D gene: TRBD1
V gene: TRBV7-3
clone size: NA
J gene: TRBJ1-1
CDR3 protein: CASSPGGGGTEAFF
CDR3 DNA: TGTGCCAGCAGCCCAGGGGGCGGAGGCACTGAAGCTTTCTTT

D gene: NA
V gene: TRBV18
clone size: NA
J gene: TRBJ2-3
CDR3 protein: CASSPGQGSTDTQYF
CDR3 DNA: TGTGCCAGCTCACCTGGGCAGGGTTCCACCGATACGCAGTATTTT

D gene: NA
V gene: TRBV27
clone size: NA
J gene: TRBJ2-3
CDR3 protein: CASSLTRGDTQYF
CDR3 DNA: TGTGCCAGCAGTCTCACAAGGGGAGATACGCAGTATTTT

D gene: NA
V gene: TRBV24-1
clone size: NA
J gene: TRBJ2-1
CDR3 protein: CATSDPAGFSYNEQFF
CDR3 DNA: TGTGCCACCAGTGACCCAGCGGGCTTCTCCTACAATGAGCAGTTCTTC

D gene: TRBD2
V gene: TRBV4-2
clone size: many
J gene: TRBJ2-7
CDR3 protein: CASSPGTRDYEQYF
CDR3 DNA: TGTGCCAGCAGCCCCGGGACTAGGGACTACGAGCAGTACTTC

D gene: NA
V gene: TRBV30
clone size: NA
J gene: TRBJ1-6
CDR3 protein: CAWTHWTENSPLHF
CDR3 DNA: TGTGCCTGGACCCATTGGACAGAGAATTCACCCCTCCACTTT

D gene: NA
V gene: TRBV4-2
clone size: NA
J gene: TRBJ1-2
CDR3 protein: CASSQDPNLGAGNGYTF
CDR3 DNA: TGTGCCAGCAGCCAAGATCCCAACCTGGGGGCAGGCAATGGCTACACCTTC

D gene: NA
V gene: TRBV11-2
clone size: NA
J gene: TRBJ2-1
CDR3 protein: CASSFTTWAYNEQFF
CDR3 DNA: TGTGCCAGCAGCTTCACGACCTGGGCGTACAATGAGCAGTTCTTC

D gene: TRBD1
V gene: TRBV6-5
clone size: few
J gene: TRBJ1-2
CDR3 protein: CASMTGGLGGYTF
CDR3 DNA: TGTGCCAGCATGACAGGGGGCTTAGGTGGCTACACCTTC

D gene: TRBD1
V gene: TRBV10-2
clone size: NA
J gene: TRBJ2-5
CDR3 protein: CASSERTGGFQETQYF
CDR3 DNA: TGCGCCAGCAGTGAAAGGACAGGGGGGTTCCAAGAGACCCAGTACTTC

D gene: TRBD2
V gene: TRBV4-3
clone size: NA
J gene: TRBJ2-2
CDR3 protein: CASSGLVSTGELFF
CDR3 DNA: TGCGCCAGCAGTGGACTAGTATCCACCGGGGAGCTGTTTTTT

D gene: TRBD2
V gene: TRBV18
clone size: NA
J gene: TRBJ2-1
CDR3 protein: CASSPGLESLNEQFF
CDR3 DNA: TGTGCCAGCTCACCTGGACTAGAGAGCCTCAATGAGCAGTTCTTC

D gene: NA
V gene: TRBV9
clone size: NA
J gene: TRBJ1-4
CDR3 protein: CASSVQGGIREKLFF
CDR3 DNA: TGTGCCAGCAGCGTCCAGGGCGGGATTCGTGAAAAACTGTTTTTT

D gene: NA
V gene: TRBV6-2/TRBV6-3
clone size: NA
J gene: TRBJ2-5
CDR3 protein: CASSSFETQYF
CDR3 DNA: TGTGCCAGCAGTTCCTTTGAGACCCAGTACTTC

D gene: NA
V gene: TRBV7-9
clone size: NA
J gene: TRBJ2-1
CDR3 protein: CASSFAAATTHNEQFF
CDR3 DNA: TGTGCCAGCAGCTTCGCGGCGGCGACTACCCACAATGAGCAGTTCTTC

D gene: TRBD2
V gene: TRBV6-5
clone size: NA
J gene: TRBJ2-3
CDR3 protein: CASRLGLAESTQYF
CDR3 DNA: TGTGCCAGCAGACTGGGACTAGCGGAGTCTACGCAGTATTTT

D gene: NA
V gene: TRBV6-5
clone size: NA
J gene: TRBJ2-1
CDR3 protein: CAGSYSQGSYNEQFF
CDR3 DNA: TGTGCCGGCAGTTATTCTCAGGGTTCCTACAATGAGCAGTTCTTC

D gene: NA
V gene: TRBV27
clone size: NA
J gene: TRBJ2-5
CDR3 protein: CASSLSQGETQYF
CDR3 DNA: TGTGCCAGCAGTTTATCGCAGGGGGAGACCCAGTACTTC

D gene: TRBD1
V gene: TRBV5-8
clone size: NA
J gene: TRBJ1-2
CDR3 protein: CASSLMWGQGDYGYTF
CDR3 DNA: TGTGCCAGCAGCTTGATGTGGGGACAGGGGGACTATGGCTACACCTTC

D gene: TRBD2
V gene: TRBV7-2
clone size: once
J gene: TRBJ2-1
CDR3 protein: CASSVSGTSGGQFF
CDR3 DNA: TGTGCCAGCAGCGTATCCGGGACTAGCGGAGGGCAGTTCTTC

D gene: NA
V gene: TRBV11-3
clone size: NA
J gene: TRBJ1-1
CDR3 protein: CASSFGGAGNTEAFF
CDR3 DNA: TGTGCCAGCAGCTTTGGGGGCGCTGGGAACACTGAAGCTTTCTTT

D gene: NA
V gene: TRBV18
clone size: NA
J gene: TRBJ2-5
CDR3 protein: CASSPPSSGETQYF
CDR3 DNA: TGTGCCAGCTCACCACCGTCTTCGGGGGAGACCCAGTACTTC